This TCR beta chain was recovered during a study of T cell responses to AZD1222 COVID-19 vaccine. V lost 4 bases to trimming and J lost 4 bases; unmatched junction nucleotides: 6. CDR3 size: 15 residues. Per germline, CDR1 SGDLS and CDR2 YYNGEE. Study conclusions and caveats: Only 5 or 6 people who got AZD1222 tested seropositive at baseline. None of the repertoires were sampled until the peak T cell response had passed. Most donors were white British, females outnumbered males, and clonal diversity was possibly underestimated.

Profiled with immunoSEQ multiplex PCR; TCRdb holds only in-frame clones, not every one. The top ten hold about 0.5% of the sample, which has 250,000 to 300,000 clones, 94% seen once. In regard to this clone: The antigen remains unidentified. The identical CDR3 is also encoded by other nucleotide sequences in the sample.

The receptor's source is an adult who received the AZD1222 COVID-19 vaccine. The V and J genes are TRBV9 and TRBJ1-3; 9 nucleotides line up with TRBD1. The source material was peripheral blood, sampled 28 days after the second AZD1222 dose. CDR3 sequence (DNA): TGTGCCAGCAGCCCTACAGGGGGCTCCGGAAACACCATATATTTT. Translated: CASSPTGGSGNTIYF. Based on the CDR3 plus reference TRBV9 and TRBJ1-3, the full variable domain is DSGVTQTPKHLITATGQRVTLRCSPRSGDLSVYWYQQSLDQGLQFLIQYYNGEERAKGNILERFSAQQFPDLHSELNLSSLELGDSALYFCASSPTGGSGNTIYFGEGSWLTVV.